This TCR beta chain was retrieved from a study of response to subunit inactivated influenza vaccine. Study results and limitations: Authors suggested each seasonal influenza vaccination recruits few new T cells.

As regards this clonotype: Its specificity is unknown.

This CDR3 contains 12 residues. V shed 6 bases and J 9 bases; nucleotides not matched to a gene: 8. In TCRdb, the RT-PCR reads were re-called with MiXCR into one record per CDR3 protein. The sample holds 280,000 or so distinct CDR3 sequences, 21% seen once. The rearrangement links TRBV12-3 or TRBV12-4 to TRBJ2-7, with TRBD1 identical over 7 bases. This material consisted of PBMCs from blood, taken approximately 22 months after vaccination. The TCR was taken from a man in his fifties or sixties who received an inactivated influenza vaccine. CDR3 sequence reads: CASRRQGPRQYF. DNA of the CDR3: TGTGCCAGCAGGAGACAGGGTCCGAGGCAGTACTTC.